These 32 T cell receptor beta chains were sequenced from one sample in a study of T cell changes during pregnancy in multiple sclerosis. Repertoires were generated with immunoSEQ multiplex PCR, while TCRdb's copy carries only in-frame clones and drops some. The data contain about 68,000 clones, around nine tenths of them seen just once; the ten biggest clones take up 1.5%. The sequencing used peripheral blood, collected in the third trimester of pregnancy. Every receptor here comes from a female donor with multiple sclerosis, enrolled in a pregnancy study.

The J gene is TRBJ1-1, the V gene TRBV6-1, with 10 bases that match TRBD1. The germline V gene has CDR1 MNHNS and CDR2 SASEGT. V was clipped by 5 bases and J by 0 bases; unmatched bases: 3. This CDR3 has 15 residues. The CDR3 sequence: CASSPGQGLNTEAFF. The CDR3 nucleotides are TGTGCCAGCAGTCCGGGACAGGGGTTGAACACTGAAGCTTTCTTT.

The genes are TRBV7-2 and TRBJ2-7; D gene uncertain. The CDR3 is 13 amino acids. CDR1 and CDR2 from the germline V gene are SGHTA and FQGNSA. The V gene lost 8 bases and the J gene lost 0 bases, with 11 bases spanning the gap. The CDR3 coding sequence is TGTGCCAGCCGAACGGCAGGCTCCTACGAGCAGTACTTC. Translation gives CASRTAGSYEQYF. The full variable domain, its missing parts supplied by reference TRBV7-2 and TRBJ2-7, is GAGVSQSPSNKVTEKGKDVELRCDPISGHTALYWYRQSLGQGLEFLIYFQGNSAPDKSGLPSDRFSAERTGGSVSTLTIQRTQQEDSAVYLCASRTAGSYEQYFGPGTRLTVT.

The chain recombines TRBV9 with TRBJ1-3; D is perhaps TRBD1 (5 bases). V was clipped by 2 bases and J by 0 bases, with 12 bases between them. CDR3 size: 16 residues. The germline CDR1 and CDR2 sequences are SGDLS and YYNGEE. For the CDR3, the DNA is TGTGCCAGCAGCGTTTCGACAGCGCTCTCTGGAAACACCATATATTTT. Amino acid sequence: CASSVSTALSGNTIYF.

The chain joins TRBV19 to TRBJ1-5; tentatively, D is TRBD1 (6 bases). Per germline, CDR1 LNHDA and CDR2 SQIVND (reference sequence). This CDR3 has 17 residues. The V and J ends lost 7 bases and 2 bases respectively, with 21 bases between them. The CDR3 here is CASTNFPQGMGNQPQHF. CDR3 nucleotide sequence: TGTGCCAGTACTAACTTCCCCCAGGGGATGGGCAATCAGCCCCAGCATTTT.

This clone is a singleton in its sample. V gene TRBV6-1 combines with J gene TRBJ1-2; 8 bases fit TRBD1. The germline V gene has CDR1 MNHNS and CDR2 SASEGT. The ends lost 3 bases at V and 4 bases at J; junction bases unmatched: 4. The CDR3 runs 14 residues. The CDR3 sequence: CASSDSGGGYGYTF. CDR3 DNA: TGTGCCAGCAGTGATTCAGGGGGCGGCTATGGCTACACCTTC.

This clone was counted a single time. The rearrangement uses TRBV4-1 and TRBJ2-7; TRBD1 aligns across 8 bases. CDR3 length: 16 amino acids. V gave up 0 bases and J gave up 5 bases; unmatched junction bases: 9. The germline V gene has CDR1 MGHRA and CDR2 YSYEKL. CDR3 sequence (DNA): TGCGCCAGCAGCCAAGATCAGGGGGCTTATCCCCACGAGCAGTACTTC. This sequence encodes CASSQDQGAYPHEQYF.

The chain carries TRBV18 and TRBJ2-1, with 13 bases identical to TRBD2. The CDR3 extends over 15 amino acids. Looked up from germline, CDR1 is KGHSH and CDR2 is LQKENI. The V and J ends lost 3 bases and 8 bases, in that order; junction bases with no gene match: 4. The CDR3 DNA sequence: TGTGCCAGCTCACCCGGACTAGCGGGGGCGGATGAGCAGTTCTTC. Protein: CASSPGLAGADEQFF.

This chain joins TRBV14 and TRBJ1-1; TRBD1 is a possible D gene (6 bases). The CDR3 is 15 residues long. Germline V gene sequence: CDR1 SGHDN, CDR2 FVKESK. With 1 base removed from V and 2 bases from J, the gap between germline ends came to 11 bases. CDR3 nucleotide sequence: TGTGCCAGCAGCCAAGTTACAGGGCCCAACACTGAAGCTTTCTTT. This translates into CASSQVTGPNTEAFF.

V usage is TRBV6-1 and J usage is TRBJ2-1; tentatively, D is TRBD1 (6 bases). This CDR3 is 14 amino acids long. Trimming pared 7 bases from V and 2 bases from J, leaving 12 bases between. The germline V gene encodes CDR1 MNHNS and CDR2 SASEGT. As DNA, the CDR3 is TGTGCCAGCACCTTACAGGGCACCTACAATGAGCAGTTCTTC. It translates to CASTLQGTYNEQFF.

This chain uses TRBV11-1 with TRBJ2-2, with TRBD2 matching over 11 bases. This CDR3 comprises 15 residues. V was clipped by 3 bases and J by 5 bases; unmatched bases: 2. CDR1 and CDR2 (germline): SGHAT, FQDESV (reference sequence). The CDR3 is CASSFSGGATGELFF. Written as DNA, the CDR3 is TGTGCCAGCAGCTTTAGCGGGGGGGCAACCGGGGAGCTGTTTTTT.

The chain employs TRBV7-9 and TRBJ2-3; 7 bases map to TRBD1. Germline V lookup: CDR1 SEHNR, CDR2 FQNEAQ (reference sequence). With 4 bases clipped from V and 2 bases from J, the junction kept 6 bases outside the gene matches. This CDR3 region has 15 residues. CDR3 in amino acids: CASSSTGLVTDTQYF. CDR3 in DNA: TGTGCCAGCAGCTCGACAGGGCTCGTCACAGATACGCAGTATTTT.

This chain joins TRBV12-5 and TRBJ1-2, with 7 bases identical to TRBD1. V gave up 1 base and J gave up 4 bases; unmatched junction bases: 3. Germline CDR1 reads LGHNT; CDR2 reads FRNRAP. The CDR3 consists of 14 residues. The CDR3 DNA follows: TGTGCTAGTGGTTTGGGACAGGGCCCCTATGGCTACACCTTC. Protein: CASGLGQGPYGYTF.

This chain connects TRBV7-2 to TRBJ2-1; 9 nucleotides line up with TRBD2. Germline V lookup: CDR1 SGHTA, CDR2 FQGNSA. This CDR3 region has 15 residues. V trimming: 2 bases; J trimming: 9 bases; junction bases outside the gene matches: 8. This CDR3 reads CASSLKAGGGTEQFF. The CDR3 nucleotides are TGTGCCAGCAGCTTAAAAGCGGGGGGTGGCACTGAGCAGTTCTTC.

The chain joins TRBV5-1 to TRBJ2-2, with 14 bases aligning to TRBD2. The CDR3 runs to 18 residues. CDR1 SGHRS and CDR2 YFSETQ come from the germline V gene. The trim removed 2 bases at V and 4 bases at J, leaving 7 bases unmatched. The CDR3 DNA reads TGCGCCAGCAGCTTCTTGGGACTAGCGGGAGTCGGCACCGGGGAGCTGTTTTTT. Translation gives CASSFLGLAGVGTGELFF.

V usage is TRBV10-3 and J usage is TRBJ2-1; D is uncertain. V dropped 0 bases and J dropped 4 bases, with 7 bases sitting between them. This CDR3 region has 14 residues. Germline loops: CDR1 ENHRY, CDR2 SYGVKD. For the CDR3, the DNA is TGTGCCATCAGTGAGTCGATAACTTACAATGAGCAGTTCTTC. This codes for CAISESITYNEQFF.

V usage is TRBV5-1 and J usage is TRBJ2-4, with D uncertain. V lost 3 bases and J lost 8, with 15 bases in between. The CDR3 has 14 residues. CDR1 and CDR2 from the germline V gene are SGHRS and YFSETQ. The CDR3 spells CASSSGEAGDIQYF. The CDR3, as DNA: TGCGCCAGCAGCTCCGGAGAAGCCGGTGACATTCAGTACTTC.

The gene calls are TRBV4-3 and TRBJ1-2, with 8 bases matching TRBD1. V shed 1 base, J shed 7 bases, and the junction held 5 bases outside the gene matches. CDR1 and CDR2 (germline): LGHNA, YSLEER. This CDR3 has 14 amino acids. The CDR3: CASSQGGTGGGYTF. The CDR3 DNA reads as TGCGCCAGCAGCCAAGGGGGGACAGGAGGTGGCTACACCTTC.

This rearrangement joins TRBV13 to TRBJ2-3; 11 nucleotides align to TRBD1. The V gene end was trimmed by 2 bases and the J gene end by 4 bases; junction bases not matched to a gene: 5. The germline V gene encodes CDR1 PRHDT and CDR2 FYEKMQ (reference sequence). The CDR3 totals 16 residues. CDR3 region: CASSLRDRGLADTQYF. CDR3 DNA sequence: TGTGCCAGCAGCTTACGGGACAGGGGGTTGGCAGATACGCAGTATTTT.

This clone was counted a few times. V gene TRBV5-1 combines with J gene TRBJ1-5, with D perhaps matching TRBD1 (5 bases). Trimming removed 1 base from V and 7 bases from J, with 12 bases in between. This CDR3 is 14 amino acids long. Germline V CDR1 and CDR2: SGHRS, YFSETQ. The CDR3 region has the DNA TGCGCCAGCAGCTTGTATCAAGGGGAACAGCCCCAGCATTTT. Protein: CASSLYQGEQPQHF.

The genes are TRBV7-2 and TRBJ1-1; no clear D gene. This CDR3 region has 16 residues. The germline CDR1 and CDR2 sequences are SGHTA and FQGNSA. Trimming shortened V by 5 bases and J by 1 base, and 17 bases separated the two germline ends. In DNA form, the CDR3 reads TGTGCCAGCAGCCCTAGGCAGAGGGAGGGGAACACTGAAGCTTTCTTT. Protein: CASSPRQREGNTEAFF.

The V and J genes are TRBV7-6 and TRBJ2-3; 9 nucleotides match TRBD2. The CDR3 has 18 amino acids. CDR1 is SGHVS, CDR2 FNYEAQ, per germline. The V segment lost 10 bases and the J segment 3 bases; nucleotides outside the gene matches: 20. The CDR3 sequence is CATGLRAGGRPATDTQYF. The CDR3 DNA reads TGTGCCACAGGTCTTCGAGCGGGAGGACGACCTGCAACAGATACGCAGTATTTT.

The chain combines TRBV19 with TRBJ2-3; the D gene is possibly TRBD2 (7 bases). The V gene's germline CDR1 is LNHDA and CDR2 SQIVND (reference sequence). This CDR3 is 12 amino acids long. V lost 7 bases and J 6 bases, leaving 11 bases between the germline ends. The CDR3 nucleotides are TGTGCCAGTAAGGAGGGGGGGGATACGCAGTATTTT. Its protein product is CASKEGGDTQYF. Variable domain in full (rest from reference TRBV19 and TRBJ2-3): DGGITQSPKYLFRKEGQNVTLSCEQNLNHDAMYWYRQDPGQGLRLIYYSQIVNDFQKGDIAEGYSVSREKKESFPLTVTSAQKNPTAFYLCASKEGGDTQYFGPGTRLTVL.

This clone has only one observation. The V gene is TRBV9, the J gene TRBJ2-2, with D possibly TRBD2 on 6 matching bases. Germline CDR1 and CDR2: SGDLS and YYNGEE. The germline V and J ends were trimmed by 2 bases and 1 base, with 12 bases remaining between them. The CDR3 extends over 16 amino acids. The CDR3 nucleotides read TGTGCCAGCAGCGTGGGGGACTTTCTGAACACCGGGGAGCTGTTTTTT. It is translated as CASSVGDFLNTGELFF.

The CDR3 spells CATSGQRDNEQFF. CDR3 DNA: TGTGCCACCAGCGGGCAGAGGGATAATGAGCAGTTCTTC. V usage is TRBV15 and J usage is TRBJ2-1; TRBD2 is a possible D gene (5 bases). The CDR3 extends over 13 amino acids. Trimming pared 5 bases from V and 7 bases from J, leaving 12 bases between. The germline gives CDR1 LNHNV, CDR2 YYDKDF (reference sequence).

The chain couples TRBV6-6 to TRBJ2-7, with unresolved D. Germline CDR1 MNHNY, CDR2 SVGAGI (reference sequence). The CDR3 has 12 residues. Trimming removed 7 bases at V and 3 bases at J, with 10 bases between. The CDR3 is CASTLDGYEQYF. The CDR3 DNA follows: TGTGCCAGCACCCTAGACGGCTACGAGCAGTACTTC.

The CDR3 region has the DNA TGTGCCAGCAGCCAAACCCCGTCAGGGAACTCTGGAAACACCATATATTTT. Amino acids: CASSQTPSGNSGNTIYF. The V gene is TRBV7-8, the J gene TRBJ1-3; a possible D gene is TRBD1 (5 bases). The germline gives CDR1 SGHVS, CDR2 FQNEAQ. The CDR3 runs 17 residues. Trimming left V 5 bases short and J 0 bases short, with 17 bases between. Drawing the rest from reference TRBV7-8 and TRBJ1-3, the complete variable domain is GAGVSQSPRYKVAKRGQDVALRCDPISGHVSLFWYQQALGQGPEFLTYFQNEAQLDKSGLPSDRFFAERPEGSVSTLKIQRTQQEDSAVYLCASSQTPSGNSGNTIYFGEGSWLTVV.

The chain couples TRBV6-1 to TRBJ2-2; D gene ambiguous. The V and J ends lost 7 bases and 0 bases respectively, with 9 bases between them. The CDR3 is made up of 14 amino acids. Looked up from germline, CDR1 is MNHNS and CDR2 is SASEGT. Here the CDR3 DNA reads TGTGCCAGCATCCCACTTACGAACACCGGGGAGCTGTTTTTT. As protein: CASIPLTNTGELFF.

The rearrangement links TRBV5-1 to TRBJ1-1; 10 bases align to TRBD1. V lost 3 bases and J lost 0; bases outside the gene matches: 8. Germline V gene lookup returns CDR1 SGHRS and CDR2 YFSETQ. CDR3 length: 17 amino acids. The CDR3 protein is CASSSSGQGLMNTEAFF. CDR3 coding DNA: TGCGCCAGCAGCTCCTCGGGACAGGGGCTTATGAACACTGAAGCTTTCTTT.

The chain recombines TRBV14 with TRBJ2-2; D call uncertain. Germline V gene data show CDR1 as SGHDN and CDR2 as FVKESK. V was cut by 0 bases and J by 2 bases, with 7 bases left in between. The length of the CDR3 is 15 residues. CDR3 loop: CASSQDFPNTGELFF. In nucleotides, the CDR3 is TGTGCCAGCAGCCAAGATTTCCCAAACACCGGGGAGCTGTTTTTT.

This chain links TRBV7-2 with TRBJ1-3; 7 bases fit TRBD1. With V trimmed by 3 bases and J by 2 bases, 4 bases remained unmatched. The CDR3 has 15 residues. Germline V gene sequence: CDR1 SGHTA, CDR2 FQGNSA. CDR3 sequence (DNA): TGTGCCAGCAGCTTTGATACAGGGGCTGGAAACACCATATATTTT. This sequence encodes CASSFDTGAGNTIYF.

V is TRBV7-9 and J is TRBJ1-4, with D maybe TRBD1 (5 bases). Trimming took off 5 bases at V and 2 bases at J, with 18 bases between the two ends. From germline, CDR1 is SEHNR and CDR2 FQNEAQ (reference sequence). There are 17 residues in the CDR3. For the CDR3, the DNA is TGTGCCAGCAGCCTGTCAGGGAGGGGATGGACTAATGAAAAACTGTTTTTT. It translates to CASSLSGRGWTNEKLFF.

The genes are TRBV19 and TRBJ1-1; 8 positions agree with TRBD1. The V gene end was trimmed by 5 bases and the J gene end by 1 base; junction bases not matched to a gene: 3. CDR3 length: 14 residues. Looked up from germline, CDR1 is LNHDA and CDR2 is SQIVND (reference sequence). CDR3 in DNA: TGTGCCAGTAGTCAAGGACAGGGGAACACTGAAGCTTTCTTT. It encodes CASSQGQGNTEAFF.